The source of this T cell receptor beta chain is a study of blood T cell repertoires in COVID-19. On the study more broadly: Sample material is recorded as cDNA or gDNA derived from T cells, B-cell-depleted T cells, or PBMCs.

Method: immunoSEQ multiplex PCR; TCRdb's copy keeps in-frame clones and lacks some. The sample comprises roughly 480,000 clones, 89% of which are singletons, and 0.7% to 1% rests with the top ten. V was clipped by 4 bases and J by 5 bases; unmatched bases: 4. The length of the CDR3 is 15 residues. Per the germline V gene, CDR1 is WSHSY and CDR2 is SAAADI. Seattle cases were enrolled at active infection and followed longitudinally. The sequenced material came from peripheral blood. The chain has TRBV10-2 and TRBJ2-1; 11 nucleotides line up with TRBD2. This sequence was found in a man younger than 30 with COVID-19, enrolled during active disease. CDR3 nucleotides: TGCGCCAGCAGTGTAGAGACTAGCGGGGACAATGAGCAGTTCTTC. Amino acid sequence: CASSVETSGDNEQFF.